This T cell receptor beta chain was documented in a study of CXCR3-negative and CXCR3-positive naive CD8 T cells. Whole-study findings and limits: Naive cells positive for CXCR3 carried more hydrophobic TRB CDR3s than CXCR3-negative ones.

This CDR3 is built from 15 residues. CDR1 is ENHRY, CDR2 SYGVKD, per germline. In regard to this clonotype: Its antigen remains unknown.

UMI-labeled 5' RACE TRB cDNA libraries were prepared from the cells. TCRdb reprocessed the 5' RACE reads and stores each CDR3 protein as one record, lacking DNA. The sample has 130,000 to 150,000 distinct CDR3 sequences. Sequences were obtained from naive CXCR3+ CD8+ T cells from blood. Subset defined: CD45RO-CCR7+CD27+CD95- naive CD8+ T cells expressing CXCR3 (TNR3+). This TCR was sampled from a human donor in good health. Some clones in this sample may be carry-over from other donors' samples. The chain joins TRBV10-3 to TRBJ2-1. The CDR3 sequence: CAISVLDLDENEQFF.